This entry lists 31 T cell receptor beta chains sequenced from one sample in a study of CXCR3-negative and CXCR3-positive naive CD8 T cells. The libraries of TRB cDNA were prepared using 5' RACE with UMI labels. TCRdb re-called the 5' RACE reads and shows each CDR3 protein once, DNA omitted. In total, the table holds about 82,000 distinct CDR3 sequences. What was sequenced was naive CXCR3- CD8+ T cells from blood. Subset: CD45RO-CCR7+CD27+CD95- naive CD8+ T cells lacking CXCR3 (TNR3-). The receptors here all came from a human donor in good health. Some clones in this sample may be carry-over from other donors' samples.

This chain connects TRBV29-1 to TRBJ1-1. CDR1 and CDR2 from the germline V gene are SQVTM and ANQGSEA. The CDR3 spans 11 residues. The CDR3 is CSVDVGTEAFF.

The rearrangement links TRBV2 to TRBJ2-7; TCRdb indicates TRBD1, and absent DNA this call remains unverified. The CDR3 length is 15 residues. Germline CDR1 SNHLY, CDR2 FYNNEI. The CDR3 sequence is CASSRDRGRAYEQYF.

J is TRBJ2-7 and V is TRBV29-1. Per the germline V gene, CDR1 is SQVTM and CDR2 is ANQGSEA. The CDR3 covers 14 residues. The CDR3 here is CSVEGTDASYEQYF.

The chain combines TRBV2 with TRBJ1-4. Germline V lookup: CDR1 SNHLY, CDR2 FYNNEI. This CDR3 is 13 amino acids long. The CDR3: CAVEGGGDEKLFF. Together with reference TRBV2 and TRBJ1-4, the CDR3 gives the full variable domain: EPEVTQTPSHQVTQMGQEVILRCVPISNHLYFYWYRQILGQKVEFLVSFYNNEISEKSEIFDDQFSVERPDGSNFTLKIRSTKLEDSAMYFCAVEGGGDEKLFFGSGTQLSVL.

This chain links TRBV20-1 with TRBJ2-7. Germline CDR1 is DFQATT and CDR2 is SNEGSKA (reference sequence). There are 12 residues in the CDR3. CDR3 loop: CSAGDASYEQYF.

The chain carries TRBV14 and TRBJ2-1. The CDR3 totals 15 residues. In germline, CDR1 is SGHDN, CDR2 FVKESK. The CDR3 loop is CASSQEATSYNEQFF.

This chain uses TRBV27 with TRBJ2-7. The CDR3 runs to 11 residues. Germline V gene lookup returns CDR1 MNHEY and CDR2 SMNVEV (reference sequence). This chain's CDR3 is CASSQMGEQYF.

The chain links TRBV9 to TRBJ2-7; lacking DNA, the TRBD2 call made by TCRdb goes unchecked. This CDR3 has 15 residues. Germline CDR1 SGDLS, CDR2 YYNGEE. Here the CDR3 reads CASSVGPSGAYEQYF. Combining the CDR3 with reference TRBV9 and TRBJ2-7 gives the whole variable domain DSGVTQTPKHLITATGQRVTLRCSPRSGDLSVYWYQQSLDQGLQFLIQYYNGEERAKGNILERFSAQQFPDLHSELNLSSLELGDSALYFCASSVGPSGAYEQYFGPGTRLTVT.

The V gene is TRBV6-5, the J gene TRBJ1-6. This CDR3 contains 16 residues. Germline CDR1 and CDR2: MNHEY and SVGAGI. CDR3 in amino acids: CASSAFGSSYNSPLHF.

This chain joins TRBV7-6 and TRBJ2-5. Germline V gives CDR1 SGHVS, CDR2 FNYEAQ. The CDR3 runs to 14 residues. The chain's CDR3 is CASSFVRVPETQYF.

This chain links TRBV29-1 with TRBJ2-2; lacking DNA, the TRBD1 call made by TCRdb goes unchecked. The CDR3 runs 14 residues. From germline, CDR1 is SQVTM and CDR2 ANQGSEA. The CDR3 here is CSVEDDRNTGELFF.

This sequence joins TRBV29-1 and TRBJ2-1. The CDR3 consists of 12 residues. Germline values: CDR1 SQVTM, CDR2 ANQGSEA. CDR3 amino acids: CSVLYDSDEQFF.

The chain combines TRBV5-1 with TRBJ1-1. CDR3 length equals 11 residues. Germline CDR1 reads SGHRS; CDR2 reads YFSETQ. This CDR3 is CASSFGTEAFF. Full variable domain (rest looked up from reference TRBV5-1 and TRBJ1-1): KAGVTQTPRYLIKTRGQQVTLSCSPISGHRSVSWYQQTPGQGLQFLFEYFSETQRNKGNFPGRFSGRQFSNSRSEMNVSTLELGDSALYLCASSFGTEAFFGQGTRLTVV.

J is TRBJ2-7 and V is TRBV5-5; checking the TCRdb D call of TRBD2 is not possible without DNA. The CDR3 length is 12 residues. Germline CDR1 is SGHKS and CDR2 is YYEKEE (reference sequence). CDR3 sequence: CASSQGLGEQYF.

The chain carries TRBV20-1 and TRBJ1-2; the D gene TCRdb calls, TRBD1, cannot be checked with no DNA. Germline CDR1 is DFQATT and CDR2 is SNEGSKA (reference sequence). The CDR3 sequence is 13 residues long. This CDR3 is CSAGQSDNYGYTF.

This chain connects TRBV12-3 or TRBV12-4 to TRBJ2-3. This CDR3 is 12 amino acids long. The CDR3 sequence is CASSFITDTQYF.

This CDR3 reads CASSYSFDRAPEAFF. This chain links TRBV6-6 with TRBJ1-1; lacking DNA, the TRBD1 call made by TCRdb goes unchecked. The CDR3 has 15 amino acids. Germline values: CDR1 MNHNY, CDR2 SVGAGI (reference sequence).

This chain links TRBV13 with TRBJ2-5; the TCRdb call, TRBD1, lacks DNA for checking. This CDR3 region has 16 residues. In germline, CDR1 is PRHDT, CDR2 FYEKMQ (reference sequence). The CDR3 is CASSPRSRTFQETQYF.

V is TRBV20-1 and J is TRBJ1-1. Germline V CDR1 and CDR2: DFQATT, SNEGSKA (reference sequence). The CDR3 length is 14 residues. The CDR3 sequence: CSARVGDRNTEAFF.

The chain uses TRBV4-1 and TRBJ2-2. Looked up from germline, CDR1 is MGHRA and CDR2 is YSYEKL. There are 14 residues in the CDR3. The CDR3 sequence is CASSPTQATGELFF.

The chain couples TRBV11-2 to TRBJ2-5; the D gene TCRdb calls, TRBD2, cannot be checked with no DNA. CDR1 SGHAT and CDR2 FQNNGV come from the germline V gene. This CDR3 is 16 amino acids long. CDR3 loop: CASSRRREGIQETQYF.

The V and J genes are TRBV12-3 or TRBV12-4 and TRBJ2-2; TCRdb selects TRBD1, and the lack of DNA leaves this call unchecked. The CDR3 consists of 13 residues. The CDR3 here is CASSFQGTGELFF.

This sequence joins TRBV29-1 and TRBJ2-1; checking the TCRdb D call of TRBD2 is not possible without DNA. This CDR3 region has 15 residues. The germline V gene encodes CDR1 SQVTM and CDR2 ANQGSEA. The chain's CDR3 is CSVEEAGREQNEQFF.

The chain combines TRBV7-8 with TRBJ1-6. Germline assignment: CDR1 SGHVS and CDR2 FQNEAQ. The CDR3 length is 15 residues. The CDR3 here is CASSLAWEASSPLHF.

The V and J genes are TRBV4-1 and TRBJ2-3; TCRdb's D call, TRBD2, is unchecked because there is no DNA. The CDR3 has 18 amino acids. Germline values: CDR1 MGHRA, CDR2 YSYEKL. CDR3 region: CASSPTLLAGDNTDTQYF.

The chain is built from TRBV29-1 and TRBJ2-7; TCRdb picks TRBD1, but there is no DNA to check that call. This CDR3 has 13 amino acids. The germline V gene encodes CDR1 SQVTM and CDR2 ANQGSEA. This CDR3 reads CSVTGGAAYEQYF.

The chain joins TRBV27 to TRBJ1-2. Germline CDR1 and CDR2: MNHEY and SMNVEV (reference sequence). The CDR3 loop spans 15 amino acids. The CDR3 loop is CASSLSVRANYGYTF.

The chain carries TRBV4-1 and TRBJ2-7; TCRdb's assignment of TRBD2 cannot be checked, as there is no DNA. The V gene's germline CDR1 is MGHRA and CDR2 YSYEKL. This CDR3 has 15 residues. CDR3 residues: CASSQDPSGSSEQYF.

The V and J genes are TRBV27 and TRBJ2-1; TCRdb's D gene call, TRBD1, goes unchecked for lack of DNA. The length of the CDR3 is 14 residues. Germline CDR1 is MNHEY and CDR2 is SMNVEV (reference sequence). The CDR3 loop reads CASSPGFSYNEQFF.

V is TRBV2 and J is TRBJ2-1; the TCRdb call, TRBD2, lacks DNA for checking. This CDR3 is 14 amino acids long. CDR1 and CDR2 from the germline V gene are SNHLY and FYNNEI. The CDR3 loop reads CASSDLTLADEQFF. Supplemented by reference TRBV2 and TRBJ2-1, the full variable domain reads EPEVTQTPSHQVTQMGQEVILRCVPISNHLYFYWYRQILGQKVEFLVSFYNNEISEKSEIFDDQFSVERPDGSNFTLKIRSTKLEDSAMYFCASSDLTLADEQFFGPGTRLTVL.

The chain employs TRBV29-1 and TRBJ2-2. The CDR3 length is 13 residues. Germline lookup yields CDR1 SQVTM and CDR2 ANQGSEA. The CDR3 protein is CSVRTANTGELFF.